This entry describes one T cell receptor beta chain. The data are from a study of T cells in Graves' hyperthyroidism and ophthalmopathy. RNA transcripts gave rise to amplified TCR beta CDR3 regions. HTBI primers drove first-round RT-PCR of the TCR CDR3. A single record per CDR3 protein comes from TCRdb applying MiXCR to the multiplex PCR reads. The data show under 400,000 distinct CDR3 sequences, roughly 13% seen once. Germline loops: CDR1 SGHTA, CDR2 FQGTGA. This CDR3 is 15 amino acids long. The J segment lost 3 bases and the V segment lost 2 bases, leaving 3 bases of the junction unmatched. Sequencing used blood. This chain uses TRBV7-3 with TRBJ2-1, with 8 bases that match TRBD2. The TCR sequence derives from a woman between 18 and 29 years old with Graves' hyperthyroidism. The CDR3 sequence is CASSLGGRLYNEQFF. CDR3 coding DNA: TGTGCCAGCAGCTTAGGCGGGAGGCTCTACAATGAGCAGTTCTTC. Supplemented by reference TRBV7-3 and TRBJ2-1, the full variable domain reads GAGVSQTPSNKVTEKGKYVELRCDPISGHTALYWYRQSLGQGPEFLIYFQGTGAADDSGLPNDRFFAVRPEGSVSTLKIQRTERGDSAVYLCASSLGGRLYNEQFFGPGTRLTVL.